The clone carrying this TCR beta chain occurred many times. The antigen remains unidentified. The sample is drawn from a study of beta chain features in type 1 diabetes. Study at large: There were some 110 million sorted cells examined across all samples. Findings and caveats of the study: Shortening of TCRB CDR3s, moderate but significant, appeared in all four CD4+ subsets of Type 1 diabetes patients.

Each donor gave one heparinised blood draw averaging about 110 mL. Every bit of the isolated RNA underwent reverse transcription, so sequencing read expressed TCRB transcripts. Roughly 3.6 million reads on average were seen across naive, central memory and regulatory T cell samples. Sequenced by immunoSEQ multiplex PCR; TCRdb stores in-frame clones only, minus some. The profile covers roughly 350,000 clones, with around 10% appearing a single time and 0.45% to 0.65% taken by the ten largest. The source is a man aged 30-40 years with type 1 diabetes. The sample consisted of central memory CD4+ T cells from blood.

This CDR3 is CASSVQLVSDTQYF. In DNA form, the CDR3 reads TGTGCCAGCAGCGTCCAGTTGGTTTCCGATACGCAGTATTTT. This rearrangement joins TRBV7-9 to TRBJ2-3; D unresolved. The CDR3 length is 14 residues. Looked up from germline, CDR1 is SEHNR and CDR2 is FQNEAQ (reference sequence). The V end was cut by 5 bases, the J end by 6 bases, with 15 bases between. The full variable domain, with the rest looked up from reference TRBV7-9 and TRBJ2-3, is DTGVSQNPRHKITKRGQNVTFRCDPISEHNRLYWYRQTLGQGPEFLTYFQNEAQLEKSRLLSDRFSAERPKGSFSTLEIQRTEQGDSAMYLCASSVQLVSDTQYFGPGTRLTVL.